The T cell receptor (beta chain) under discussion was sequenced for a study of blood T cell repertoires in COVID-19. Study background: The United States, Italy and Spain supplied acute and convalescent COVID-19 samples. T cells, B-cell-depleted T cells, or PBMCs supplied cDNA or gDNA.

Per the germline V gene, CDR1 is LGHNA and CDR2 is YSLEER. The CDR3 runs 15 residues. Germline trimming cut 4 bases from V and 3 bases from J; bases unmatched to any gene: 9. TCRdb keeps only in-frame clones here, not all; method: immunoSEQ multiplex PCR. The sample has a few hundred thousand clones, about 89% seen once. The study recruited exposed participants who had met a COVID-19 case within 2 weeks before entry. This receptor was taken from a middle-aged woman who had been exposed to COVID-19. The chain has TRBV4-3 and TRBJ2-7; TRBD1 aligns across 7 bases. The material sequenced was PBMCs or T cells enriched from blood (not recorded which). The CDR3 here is CASSRNRDSNYEQYF. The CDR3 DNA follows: TGCGCCAGCAGCCGTAACCGGGACAGTAACTACGAGCAGTACTTC.